A single sample gave rise to the 9 T cell receptor beta chains below, sequenced in a study of human T cells and chemical hapten exposure. TCRdb processed the RACE reads anew with MiXCR; each CDR3 protein has one entry. This table holds some 78,000 distinct CDR3 sequences, about 8.6% found once. Sample time point: healthy volunteer bleed at 6 weeks. Total RNA came from unfractionated whole blood. The specimen was whole blood. Receptor source: a male donor in good health. Some clones in this sample may be carry-over from other donors' samples.

The chain has TRBV19 and TRBJ2-3; TRBD2 is a possible D gene (5 bases). Germline V gene lookup returns CDR1 LNHDA and CDR2 SQIVND (reference sequence). V gave up 7 bases and J gave up 0 bases, with 14 bases separating them. The CDR3 totals 15 residues. The DNA for the CDR3 is TGTGCCAGTACCATCGGTGGACTTAGCACAGATACGCAGTATTTT. Protein product: CASTIGGLSTDTQYF.

This clonotype appeared a few times. This chain connects TRBV6-2 or TRBV6-3 to TRBJ1-5, with D possibly TRBD1 on 6 matching bases. The CDR3 runs to 15 residues. Per germline, CDR1 MNHEY and CDR2 SVGEGT. Deletions cut 0 bases from V and 2 bases from J, with 8 bases between. CDR3 nucleotide sequence: TGTGCCAGCAGTTACTCGAAGGGGGGCAATCAGCCCCAGCATTTT. It specifies CASSYSKGGNQPQHF.

The CDR3 is CASRGETYEQYF. CDR3 bases: TGTGCCAGCAGGGGCGAGACCTACGAGCAGTACTTC. This chain connects TRBV12-3 or TRBV12-4 to TRBJ2-7; D uncertain. The CDR3 extends over 12 amino acids. V lost 6 bases and J 2 bases, leaving 8 bases between the germline ends.

V usage is TRBV20-1 and J usage is TRBJ2-1, with D unclear. Deletions cut 0 bases from V and 0 bases from J, with 9 bases between. This CDR3 has 15 amino acids. CDR1 DFQATT and CDR2 SNEGSKA come from the germline V gene (reference sequence). CDR3 DNA: TGCAGTGCTAGAGATTCACTGGTCTCCTACAATGAGCAGTTCTTC. Protein product: CSARDSLVSYNEQFF.

There are many counts of this clonotype. The chain joins TRBV5-1 to TRBJ1-2; tentative D call: TRBD1 (5 bases). This CDR3 comprises 16 residues. Trimming pared 2 bases from V and 2 bases from J, leaving 16 bases between. CDR1 and CDR2 (germline): SGHRS, YFSETQ. The CDR3 reads CASSFDGGMGNYGYTF. CDR3 sequence (DNA): TGCGCCAGCAGCTTCGACGGGGGGATGGGGAACTATGGCTACACCTTC.

Ten or more counts support this clonotype. V usage is TRBV7-8 and J usage is TRBJ1-5, with TRBD1 as a possible D gene (5 bases). This CDR3 contains 17 residues. V lost 2 bases to trimming and J lost 0 bases, with 14 bases between them. The germline V gene encodes CDR1 SGHVS and CDR2 FQNEAQ. CDR3 nucleotides: TGTGCCAGCAGCTTATCAGGGAACGTTTATAGCAATCAGCCCCAGCATTTT. This gives the protein CASSLSGNVYSNQPQHF.

The chain recombines TRBV6-1 with TRBJ1-2; no clear D. Trimming stripped 8 bases from V and 3 bases from J, with 19 bases between. CDR1 is MNHNS, CDR2 SASEGT, per germline. CDR3 length: 15 residues. The CDR3 DNA sequence: TGTGCCAGCCGTATTCCGGGCCGACTGGACTATGGCTACACCTTC. Its protein is CASRIPGRLDYGYTF.

This chain connects TRBV6-1 to TRBJ2-1; TRBD2 agrees at 10 bases. This CDR3 spans 15 amino acids. V gave up 1 base and J gave up 8 bases; unmatched junction bases: 5. Germline CDR1 and CDR2: MNHNS and SASEGT. CDR3 amino acids: CASSEGTSGAHEQFF. The CDR3 DNA reads TGTGCCAGCAGTGAAGGAACTAGCGGGGCCCATGAGCAGTTCTTC.

The chain carries TRBV20-1 and TRBJ1-5; D gene unclear. Germline assignment: CDR1 DFQATT and CDR2 SNEGSKA (reference sequence). CDR3 length: 13 residues. Trimming stripped 0 bases from V and 2 bases from J, with 5 bases between. As DNA, the CDR3 is TGCAGTGCTAGAGATCTGGGCAATCAGCCCCAGCATTTT. It specifies CSARDLGNQPQHF.